This T cell receptor (beta chain) was identified during a study of beta chain features in type 1 diabetes. Study-level findings and limits: Patients and controls would share equally any PCR tilt toward shorter templates. Patients showed naive, central memory and Treg TCRB repertoires that appeared more similar than those of healthy donors.

This clone was picked up a small number of times. Its antigen is unknown. Isolated RNA was reverse transcribed in full, so expressed TCRB transcripts were sequenced. Only in-frame clones appear in the TCRdb table, and some are missing; sequencing was by immunoSEQ multiplex PCR. Of about 290,000 clones listed, around 7.8% are singletons. The sequencing input was central memory CD4+ T cells from blood. The source of this sequence is a woman between 18 and 30 years old in good health.

The CDR3, as DNA: TGTGCCAGTAGCCGGTCTAGCGGGGCCACAGATACGCAGTATTTT. It is translated as CASSRSSGATDTQYF. The V and J genes are TRBV19 and TRBJ2-3, with 9 nucleotides matching TRBD2. Germline values: CDR1 LNHDA, CDR2 SQIVND (reference sequence). V shed 6 bases and J 2 bases; nucleotides not matched to a gene: 6. The CDR3 totals 15 residues.